This T cell receptor beta chain was recovered during a study of cytomegalovirus exposure and HLA in healthy donors. About the research overall: Genotyping showed around 80% of about 370 donors falling in the Caucasian-associated ancestry cluster. Regarding the study as a whole: A reported reduction in N-insertions relative to the approximately 600-donor mean was seen in an Asian-associated ancestry cluster in a later analysis.

Vbeta (60) and Jbeta (13) primers were used in the PCR. Measured with immunoSEQ multiplex PCR; TCRdb has only the in-frame clones, and not every one. Found here are approximately 140,000 clones, around 75% of them singletons; the top ten hold about 3.7%. In germline, CDR1 is SGHAT, CDR2 FQNNGV. The trim removed 5 bases at V and 2 bases at J, leaving 5 bases unmatched. The CDR3 is 14 residues long. As to this clone: The antigen is not known.

V usage is TRBV11-2 and J usage is TRBJ2-7; 8 bases line up with TRBD1. The sample consisted of PBMCs. The clonotype was recovered from a human donor in good health. CDR3 sequence: CASSLRTGPYEQYF. CDR3 DNA sequence: TGTGCCAGCAGCCTACGGACAGGGCCCTACGAGCAGTACTTC. Looking up the rest from reference TRBV11-2 and TRBJ2-7 gives the full variable domain: EAGVAQSPRYKIIEKRQSVAFWCNPISGHATLYWYQQILGQGPKLLIQFQNNGVVDDSQLPKDRFSAERLKGVDSTLKIQPAKLEDSAVYLCASSLRTGPYEQYFGPGTRLTVT.